The 13 T cell receptor beta chains below were found in one sample sequenced in a study of shared clonotypes between healthy human individuals. This table comes from immunoSEQ multiplex PCR, and its TCRdb copy is limited to in-frame clones, with some not included. The table has about 2.1 million clones, around 93% seen once; the top ten hold more than 1.5%. Only CD45RO-negative cells positively selected for CCR7 counted as naive CD8 cells, so terminally differentiated effector memory CD45RA+ cells were excluded. Sample: naive CD8+ T cells from PBMCs. These receptors were collected from a young man in good health. Some clones in this sample may be carry-over from other donors' samples.

In nucleotides, the CDR3 is TGTGCCAGCAGTTACCAGGCCCCGAGCGGCCATGGCTACACCTTC. Its protein product is CASSYQAPSGHGYTF. The chain employs TRBV6-6 and TRBJ1-2; D call uncertain. Germline assignment: CDR1 MNHNY and CDR2 SVGAGI (reference sequence). The CDR3 consists of 15 residues. Trimming stripped 2 bases from V and 6 bases from J, with 16 bases between.

The rearrangement joins TRBV23-1 to TRBJ1-5, with unresolved D. TRBV23-1 is filed as an ORF, its function uncertain. This CDR3 has 12 residues. The V end lost 7 bases, the J end lost 13 bases, and 17 bases lay between the germline ends. The CDR3 loop is CASTGVFPPQHF. CDR3 DNA: TGCGCCAGCACAGGTGTATTCCCACCTCAGCATTTT.

About this clone itself: Other DNA sequences in this specimen translate into the identical CDR3. The chain uses TRBV4-1 and TRBJ2-7; D call uncertain. With 1 base removed from V and 2 bases from J, the gap between germline ends came to 6 bases. The CDR3 consists of 13 residues. The germline V gene has CDR1 MGHRA and CDR2 YSYEKL. CDR3 DNA: TGCGCCAGCAGCCAAGGCCGCACCTACGAGCAGTACTTC. Protein sequence: CASSQGRTYEQYF.

This chain uses TRBV5-6 with TRBJ2-3; 9 bases are a match to TRBD2. This CDR3 region has 16 residues. Germline assignment: CDR1 SGHDT and CDR2 YYEEEE. Losses at the gene ends were 5 bases for V and 2 bases for J; bases not matched to a gene: 9. The CDR3 here is CASSDQTSGFTDTQYF. CDR3 DNA: TGTGCCAGCAGTGACCAGACTAGCGGATTCACAGATACGCAGTATTTT.

V is TRBV4-1 and J is TRBJ2-5; the match to TRBD1 covers 9 bases. CDR3 length: 16 residues. The germline CDR1 and CDR2 sequences are MGHRA and YSYEKL. Germline trimming cut 0 bases from V and 5 bases from J; bases unmatched to any gene: 7. The CDR3 region is CASSQDPGTGIETQYF. CDR3 in DNA: TGCGCCAGCAGCCAAGATCCCGGGACAGGGATTGAGACCCAGTACTTC.

The chain joins TRBV2 to TRBJ2-2, with 9 bases matching TRBD1. CDR1 is SNHLY and CDR2 is FYNNEI in the germline V gene. The CDR3 consists of 17 residues. Trimming cost V 6 bases and J 3 bases; bases outside gene matches: 11. The CDR3 DNA sequence: TGTGCCAGCAGCGTGAACACAGGGGGCGCGGACACCGGGGAGCTGTTTTTT. Encoded protein: CASSVNTGGADTGELFF.

This clone was picked up one time. V and J are TRBV7-2 and TRBJ2-7; TRBD2 might be the D (5 bases). V lost 5 bases and J lost 3, with 14 bases in between. CDR1 and CDR2 (germline): SGHTA, FQGNSA. The CDR3 sequence is 14 residues long. The CDR3 protein is CASSASERGYEQYF. DNA for the CDR3: TGTGCCAGCAGCGCCAGCGAACGGGGCTACGAGCAGTACTTC.

The chain links TRBV19 to TRBJ1-1; D might be TRBD1 (6 bases). Germline V gene lookup returns CDR1 LNHDA and CDR2 SQIVND (reference sequence). Deletions cut 5 bases from V and 1 base from J, with 14 bases between. This CDR3 has 15 residues. In DNA, the CDR3 is TGTGCCAGTAGTCTTTGGGGGGGCCCGAACACTGAAGCTTTCTTT. Protein: CASSLWGGPNTEAFF.

This clone was recorded once. The V gene is TRBV7-6, the J gene TRBJ2-5; 10 positions agree with TRBD1. This CDR3 has 17 amino acids. From germline, CDR1 is SGHVS and CDR2 FNYEAQ. The V and J ends lost 0 bases and 4 bases, in that order; junction bases with no gene match: 8. CDR3 loop: CASSLAQDRGDPETQYF. The CDR3 coding sequence is TGTGCCAGCAGCTTAGCCCAGGACAGGGGGGATCCAGAGACCCAGTACTTC.

The V call is TRBV9, the J call TRBJ2-7; 8 bases match TRBD2. The CDR3 length is 15 residues. V lost 7 bases and J lost 2; bases outside the gene matches: 11. Germline assignment: CDR1 SGDLS and CDR2 YYNGEE. The CDR3 DNA is TGTGCCAGCGGGGGCCCTAGCGGGCAGACCTACGAGCAGTACTTC. It is translated as CASGGPSGQTYEQYF.

The J gene is TRBJ2-2, the V gene TRBV5-1; TRBD2 aligns across 13 bases. Germline CDR1 is SGHRS and CDR2 is YFSETQ. With V trimmed by 1 base and J by 4 bases, 4 bases remained unmatched. This CDR3 contains 17 residues. The CDR3 spells CASSLRGLAGATGELFF. CDR3 sequence (DNA): TGCGCCAGCAGCTTGCGCGGACTAGCGGGAGCCACCGGGGAGCTGTTTTTT.

This clone has ten or more counts. V usage is TRBV5-1 and J usage is TRBJ1-1, with D possibly matching TRBD1 (6 bases). This CDR3 is 17 amino acids long. Looked up from germline, CDR1 is SGHRS and CDR2 is YFSETQ. Trimming left V 0 bases short and J 0 bases short, with 15 bases between. CDR3 coding DNA: TGCGCCAGCAGCTTGGAGGTGATTCAGGGGATGAACACTGAAGCTTTCTTT. It translates to CASSLEVIQGMNTEAFF.

This clone was picked up a small number of times. This specimen includes other DNA sequences encoding the same CDR3. V and J are TRBV19 and TRBJ1-1; D gene unclear. The CDR3 is made up of 13 amino acids. V lost 0 bases to trimming and J lost 5 bases, with 7 bases between them. The germline V gene encodes CDR1 LNHDA and CDR2 SQIVND (reference sequence). The CDR3 is CASSIDRETEAFF. Here the CDR3 DNA reads TGTGCCAGTAGTATAGATCGCGAGACTGAAGCTTTCTTT.